The entry below describes one T cell receptor beta chain. No DNA is shown, since the ends of the CDR3 on it are uncertain; the CDR3 is the one TCRdb lists. This sample includes further DNA sequences coding for the same CDR3. The intended sense of this specimen's time point label: convalescence about 6 months (5-8 months) after acute presentation (visit 7). The study tracked CD8 T cell responses to two immunodominant EBV epitopes, BRLF1 109 (YVL-BR) and BMLF1 280 (GLC-BM), over primary infection. A positive serum heterophile antibody test and EBV viral capsid antigen-specific IgM indicated primary EBV infection. Total CD8 T cells were first enriched from PBMCs by magnetic positive selection (MACS). A FACSAria III was used to sort live CD3+ CD8+ tetramer+ cells to a purity above 90%. A PE-conjugated tetramer loaded with the BMLF1 280-288 peptide was used to sort the cells. After tetramer sorting, TCR repertoires of EBV epitope-specific CD8 T cells were deep-sequenced directly ex vivo at acute infection and at convalescence. A few people aged about 18 to 30 with clinical acute infectious mononucleosis and laboratory evidence of primary EBV infection were used as donors. Heparinized peripheral blood was collected once when donors presented clinically with mononucleosis symptoms and a second time roughly 6 months afterward. Ficoll-Paque density gradient centrifugation was used to isolate PBMCs.

CDR3 length: 14 amino acids, cysteine to phenylalanine. CDR1 and CDR2 were assigned from the germline V gene as SQVTM and ANQGSEA. This sample is drawn from a study of blood T cell repertoires in acute mononucleosis (dated by TCRdb to about 2020). As for the study more broadly: To capture the memory response, convalescent samples were obtained between 5 and 8 months after the acute presentation. The mean EBV load in blood was approximately 4 log10 genome copies per million B cells during acute infection, compared with over 2 at convalescence.

Total RNA from at least 9,500 sorted tetramer+ CD8 T cells was reverse transcribed into cDNA for TCR profiling. CDR3 regions were PCR-amplified with primers annealing to V and J regions, and unique molecular identifiers were added to track templates. The immunoSEQ platform, including its sequencing and error-correction standards, was used to profile TCRalpha and TCRbeta chains. The authors' pipeline ran thus. Clonal copy numbers were corrected for sequencing and PCR errors, and IMGT conventions were followed to define CDR3s. Analysis was restricted to productive rearrangements and was performed with immunoSEQ Analyzer versions 2.0 and 3.0, and gene-pairing frequencies were further processed in Microsoft Excel. Circos plots were used to visualize V-J pairings, and MEME together with a custom motifSearch program was used to find CDR3 motifs. The probability of generation of TCR sequences was calculated using the OLGA algorithm. Clonotypes seen at both visits were called persistent; those seen only acutely were nonpersistent; those seen only at convalescence were de novo. A public TCR was defined as an amino acid clonotype used by more than one donor. TCRdb obtained this table from immuneACCESS and retained in-frame rearrangements with V and J assigned. These tables miss some clones; where compared with another copy, unresolved V genes account for less than half of the shortfall, and the remainder is unexplained. V and J calls and clone size follow that table, whereas D and trimming were derived from the DNA. In this sample the table shows some 2,600 clones, approximately 25% of which occur a single time. 40% to 55% of the sample comes from the top ten.

Study-wide findings and limitations: Only three donors were included in the cohort, so group averages were based on very few individuals. Because only a fraction of each donor's blood was analyzed, sampling error might partly account for the low clonotype overlap between the acute and convalescent samples. Only around 8.7% of unique acute clonotypes persisted into convalescence, yet these made up most of the response; new diverse de novo clonotypes seemingly replaced the rest. GLC-BM selection appeared to involve both chains, including public TCRbeta motifs on BV14-BJ2 and BV20-BJ1 alongside a TCRalpha motif on AV5-AJ31.

The sample was EBV GLC epitope tetramer+ CD8+ T cells sorted from PBMCs, taken during convalescence from infectious mononucleosis. The label giving this sample's cell subset or site can be read as: CD8 T cells binding tetramer with EBV BMLF1 280-288 peptide (GLC-BM). The chain links TRBV29-1 with TRBJ1-4. The receptor was derived from a woman between 18 and 29 years old with infectious mononucleosis caused by EBV. The CDR3 in this case is CSVGPGELMKNCFF.